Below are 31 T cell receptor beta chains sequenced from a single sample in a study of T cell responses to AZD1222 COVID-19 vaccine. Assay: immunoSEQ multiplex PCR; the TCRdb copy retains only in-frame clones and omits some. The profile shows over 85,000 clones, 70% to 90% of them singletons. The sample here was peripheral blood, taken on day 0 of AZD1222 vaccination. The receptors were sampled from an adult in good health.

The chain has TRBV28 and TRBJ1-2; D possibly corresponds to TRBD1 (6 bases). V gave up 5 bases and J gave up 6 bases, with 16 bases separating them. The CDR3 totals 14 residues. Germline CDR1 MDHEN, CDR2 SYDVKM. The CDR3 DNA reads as TGTGCCAGCAGTCCTCCCGGGGGGGCGAATGGCTACACCTTC. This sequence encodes CASSPPGGANGYTF.

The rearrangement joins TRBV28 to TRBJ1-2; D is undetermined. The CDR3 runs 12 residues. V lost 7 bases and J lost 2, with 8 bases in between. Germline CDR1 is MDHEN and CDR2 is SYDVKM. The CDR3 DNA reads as TGTGCCAGCAATTCTGGGAACTATGGCTACACCTTC. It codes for CASNSGNYGYTF.

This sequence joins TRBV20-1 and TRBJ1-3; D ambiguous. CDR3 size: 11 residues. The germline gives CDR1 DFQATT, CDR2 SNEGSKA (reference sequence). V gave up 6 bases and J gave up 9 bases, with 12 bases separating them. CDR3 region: CSAPLGPTIYF. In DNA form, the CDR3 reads TGCAGTGCCCCACTAGGCCCCACCATATATTTT.

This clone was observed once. The CDR3 DNA reads as TGTGCCAGCAAGCGCCCGGGACAGGGTTACACCGGGGAGCTGTTTTTT. Translated: CASKRPGQGYTGELFF. This chain uses TRBV2 with TRBJ2-2; 9 nucleotides align to TRBD1. Germline V gene sequence: CDR1 SNHLY, CDR2 FYNNEI. Trimming took 7 bases from V and 3 from J; bases not matched to a gene: 9. CDR3 length: 16 amino acids.

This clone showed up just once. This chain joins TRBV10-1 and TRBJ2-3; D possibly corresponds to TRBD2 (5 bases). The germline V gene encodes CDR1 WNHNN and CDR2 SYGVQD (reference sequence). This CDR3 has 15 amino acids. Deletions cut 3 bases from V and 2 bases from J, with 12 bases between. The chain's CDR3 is CASSEEDWATDTQYF. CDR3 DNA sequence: TGCGCCAGCAGTGAAGAGGACTGGGCCACAGATACGCAGTATTTT.

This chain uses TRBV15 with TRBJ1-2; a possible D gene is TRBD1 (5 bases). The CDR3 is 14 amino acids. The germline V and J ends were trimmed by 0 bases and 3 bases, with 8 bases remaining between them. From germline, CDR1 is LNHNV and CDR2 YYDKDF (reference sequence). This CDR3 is CATSRDRGDYGYTF. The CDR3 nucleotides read TGTGCCACCAGCAGAGATCGGGGCGACTATGGCTACACCTTC. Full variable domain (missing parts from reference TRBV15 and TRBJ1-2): DAMVIQNPRYQVTQFGKPVTLSCSQTLNHNVMYWYQQKSSQAPKLLFHYYDKDFNNEADTPDNFQSRRPNTSFCFLDIRSPGLGDTAMYLCATSRDRGDYGYTFGSGTRLTVV.

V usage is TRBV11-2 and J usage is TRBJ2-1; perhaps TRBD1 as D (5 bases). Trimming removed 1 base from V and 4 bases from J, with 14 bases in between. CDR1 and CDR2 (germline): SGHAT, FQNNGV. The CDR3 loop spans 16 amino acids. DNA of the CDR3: TGTGCCAGCAGCTTAGTCCGGCAGGGTGGATACAATGAGCAGTTCTTC. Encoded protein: CASSLVRQGGYNEQFF.

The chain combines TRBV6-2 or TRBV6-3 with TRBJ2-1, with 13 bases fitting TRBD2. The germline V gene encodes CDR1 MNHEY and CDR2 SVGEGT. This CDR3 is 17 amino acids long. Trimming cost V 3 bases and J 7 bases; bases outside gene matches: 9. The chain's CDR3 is CASSYELAGGLRNEQFF. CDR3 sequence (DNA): TGTGCCAGCAGTTATGAACTAGCGGGGGGGCTGAGGAATGAGCAGTTCTTC.

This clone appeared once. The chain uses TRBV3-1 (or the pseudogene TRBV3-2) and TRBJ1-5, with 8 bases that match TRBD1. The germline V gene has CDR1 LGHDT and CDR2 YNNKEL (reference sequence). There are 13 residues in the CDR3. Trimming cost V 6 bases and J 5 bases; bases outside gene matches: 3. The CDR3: CASSQTGDQPQHF. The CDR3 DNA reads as TGTGCCAGCAGTCAGACAGGGGATCAGCCCCAGCATTTT.

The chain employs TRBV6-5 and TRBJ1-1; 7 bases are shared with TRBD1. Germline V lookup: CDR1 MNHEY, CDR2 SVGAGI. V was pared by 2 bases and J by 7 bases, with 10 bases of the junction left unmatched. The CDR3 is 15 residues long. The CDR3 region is CASSYRRSGQLEAFF. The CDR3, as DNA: TGTGCCAGCAGTTACCGGAGGTCGGGACAGCTTGAAGCTTTCTTT.

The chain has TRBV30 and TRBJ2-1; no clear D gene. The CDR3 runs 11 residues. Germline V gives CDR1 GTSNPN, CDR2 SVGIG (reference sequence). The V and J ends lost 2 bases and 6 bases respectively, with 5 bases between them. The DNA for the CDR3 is TGTGCCTGGAGTTCACTCAATGAGCAGTTCTTC. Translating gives CAWSSLNEQFF.

The CDR3 here is CASSLEATGYGYTF. The CDR3 DNA is TGTGCCAGCAGCTTAGAGGCGACGGGTTATGGCTACACCTTC. The chain uses TRBV7-9 and TRBJ1-2, with unresolved D. Trimming removed 1 base from V and 5 bases from J, with 11 bases in between. Germline CDR1 SEHNR, CDR2 FQNEAQ (reference sequence). This CDR3 is built from 14 residues.

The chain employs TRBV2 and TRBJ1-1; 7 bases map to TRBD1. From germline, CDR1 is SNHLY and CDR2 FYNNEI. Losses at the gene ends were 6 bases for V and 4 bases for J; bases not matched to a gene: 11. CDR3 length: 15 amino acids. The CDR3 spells CASRKRTGGFTEAFF. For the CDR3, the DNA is TGTGCCAGCAGGAAAAGGACAGGAGGGTTCACTGAAGCTTTCTTT.

CDR3 bases: TGTGCCAGCAGTGCAGGGCCCAATCAGCCCCAGCATTTT. This encodes CASSAGPNQPQHF. This rearrangement joins TRBV2 to TRBJ1-5; tentative D call: TRBD1 (5 bases). Trimming cost V 4 bases and J 3 bases, with 7 bases left between them. Looked up from germline, CDR1 is SNHLY and CDR2 is FYNNEI. The CDR3 is made up of 13 amino acids.

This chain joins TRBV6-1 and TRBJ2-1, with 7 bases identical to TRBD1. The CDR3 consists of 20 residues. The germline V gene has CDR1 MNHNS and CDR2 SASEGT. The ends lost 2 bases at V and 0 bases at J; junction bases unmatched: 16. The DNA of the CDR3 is TGTGCCAGCAGTGAACAAGGAGAGGGGGCCTTCTCCCTCTCCTACAATGAGCAGTTCTTC. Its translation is CASSEQGEGAFSLSYNEQFF.

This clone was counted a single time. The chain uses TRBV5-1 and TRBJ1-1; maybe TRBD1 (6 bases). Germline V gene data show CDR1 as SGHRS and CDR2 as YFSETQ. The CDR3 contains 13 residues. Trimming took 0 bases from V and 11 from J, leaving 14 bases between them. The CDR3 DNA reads TGCGCCAGCAGCTTGGCCGATGTCCAGGGGGCTTTCTTT. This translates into CASSLADVQGAFF.

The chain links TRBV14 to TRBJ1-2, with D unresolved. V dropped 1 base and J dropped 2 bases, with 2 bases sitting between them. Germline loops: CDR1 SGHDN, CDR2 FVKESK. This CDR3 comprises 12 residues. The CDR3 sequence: CASSQGNYGYTF. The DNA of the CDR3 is TGTGCCAGCAGCCAAGGAAACTATGGCTACACCTTC.

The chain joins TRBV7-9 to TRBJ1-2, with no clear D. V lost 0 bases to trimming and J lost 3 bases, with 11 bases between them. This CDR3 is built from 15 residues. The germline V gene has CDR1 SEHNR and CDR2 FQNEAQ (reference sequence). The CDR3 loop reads CASSLAMGVDYGYTF. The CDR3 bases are TGTGCCAGCAGCTTAGCGATGGGAGTGGACTATGGCTACACCTTC.

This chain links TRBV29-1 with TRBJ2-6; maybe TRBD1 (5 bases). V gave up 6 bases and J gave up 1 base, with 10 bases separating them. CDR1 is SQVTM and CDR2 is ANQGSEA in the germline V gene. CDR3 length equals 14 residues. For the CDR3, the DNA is TGCAGCGTCGACAGCTCTTCTGGGGCCAACGTCCTGACTTTC. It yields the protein CSVDSSSGANVLTF.

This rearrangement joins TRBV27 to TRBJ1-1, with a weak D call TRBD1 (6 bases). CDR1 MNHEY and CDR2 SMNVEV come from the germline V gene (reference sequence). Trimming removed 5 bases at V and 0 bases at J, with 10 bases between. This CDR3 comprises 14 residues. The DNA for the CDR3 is TGTGCCAGCAGTGCTTACAGGGTGAACACTGAAGCTTTCTTT. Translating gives CASSAYRVNTEAFF.

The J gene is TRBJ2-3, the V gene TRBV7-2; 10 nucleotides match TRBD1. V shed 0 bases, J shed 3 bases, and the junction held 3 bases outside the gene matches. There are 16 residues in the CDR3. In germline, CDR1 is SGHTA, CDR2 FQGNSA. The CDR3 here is CASSLAGTGVTDTQYF. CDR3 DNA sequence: TGTGCCAGCAGCTTAGCGGGGACAGGGGTAACAGATACGCAGTATTTT.

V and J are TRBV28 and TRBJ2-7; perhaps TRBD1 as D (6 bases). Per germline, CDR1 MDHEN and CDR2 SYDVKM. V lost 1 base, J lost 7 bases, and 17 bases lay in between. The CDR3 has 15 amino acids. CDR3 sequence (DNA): TGTGCCAGCAGTTTATCAGGGGTGGTGCGGAATGAGCAGTACTTC. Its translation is CASSLSGVVRNEQYF.

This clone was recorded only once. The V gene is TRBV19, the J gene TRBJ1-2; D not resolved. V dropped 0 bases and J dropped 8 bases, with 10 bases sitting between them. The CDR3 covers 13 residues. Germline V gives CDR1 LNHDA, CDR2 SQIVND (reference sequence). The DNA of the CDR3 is TGTGCCAGTAGTATAGAGGGAGAACGGGGCTACACCTTC. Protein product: CASSIEGERGYTF.

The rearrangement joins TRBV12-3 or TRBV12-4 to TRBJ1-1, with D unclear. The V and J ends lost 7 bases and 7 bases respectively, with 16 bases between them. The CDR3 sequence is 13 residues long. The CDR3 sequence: CASKTAPVGEAFF. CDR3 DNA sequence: TGTGCCAGCAAAACCGCCCCGGTGGGTGAAGCTTTCTTT.

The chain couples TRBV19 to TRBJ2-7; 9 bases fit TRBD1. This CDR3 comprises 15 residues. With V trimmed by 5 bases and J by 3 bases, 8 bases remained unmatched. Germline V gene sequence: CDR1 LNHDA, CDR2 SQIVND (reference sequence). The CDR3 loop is CASSFRTGENYEQYF. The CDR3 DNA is TGTGCCAGTAGTTTCAGGACAGGGGAAAACTACGAGCAGTACTTC.

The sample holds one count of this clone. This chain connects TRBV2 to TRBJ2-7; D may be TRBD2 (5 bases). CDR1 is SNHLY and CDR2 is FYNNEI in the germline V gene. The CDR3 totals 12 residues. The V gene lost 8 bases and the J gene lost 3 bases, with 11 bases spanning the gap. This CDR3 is CASQDWLYEQYF. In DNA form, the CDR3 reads TGTGCCAGCCAGGACTGGCTCTACGAGCAGTACTTC.

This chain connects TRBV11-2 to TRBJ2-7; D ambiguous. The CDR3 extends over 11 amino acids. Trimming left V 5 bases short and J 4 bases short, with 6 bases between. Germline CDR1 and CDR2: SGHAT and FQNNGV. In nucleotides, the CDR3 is TGTGCCAGCAGCCATAAGTACGAGCAGTACTTC. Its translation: CASSHKYEQYF.

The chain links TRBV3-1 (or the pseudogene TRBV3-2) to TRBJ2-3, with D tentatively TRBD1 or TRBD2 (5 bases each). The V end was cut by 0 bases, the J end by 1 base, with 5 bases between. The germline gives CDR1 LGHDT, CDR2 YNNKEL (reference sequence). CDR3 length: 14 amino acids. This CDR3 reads CASSQEGGTDTQYF. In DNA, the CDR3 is TGTGCCAGCAGCCAAGAGGGGGGCACAGATACGCAGTATTTT.

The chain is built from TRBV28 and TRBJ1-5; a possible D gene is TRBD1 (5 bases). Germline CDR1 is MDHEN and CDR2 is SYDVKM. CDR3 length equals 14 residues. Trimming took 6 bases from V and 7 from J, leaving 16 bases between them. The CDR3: CASSTWGGGQPQHF. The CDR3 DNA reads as TGTGCCAGCAGCACCTGGGGGGGTGGGCAGCCCCAGCATTTT.

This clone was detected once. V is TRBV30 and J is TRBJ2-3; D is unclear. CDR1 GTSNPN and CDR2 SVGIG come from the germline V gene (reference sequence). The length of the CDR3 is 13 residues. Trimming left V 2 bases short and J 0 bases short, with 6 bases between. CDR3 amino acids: CAWSPRSTDTQYF. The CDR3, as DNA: TGTGCCTGGAGTCCTCGTAGCACAGATACGCAGTATTTT.

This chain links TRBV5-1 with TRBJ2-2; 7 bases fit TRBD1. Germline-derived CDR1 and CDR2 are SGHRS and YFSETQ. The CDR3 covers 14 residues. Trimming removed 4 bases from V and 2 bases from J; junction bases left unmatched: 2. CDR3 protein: CASSRDRNTGELFF. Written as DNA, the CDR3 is TGCGCCAGCAGCAGGGACAGAAACACCGGGGAGCTGTTTTTT.